This T cell receptor beta chain was found in a study of T cells after yellow fever vaccination. Study-level information: Preparing low-cell-number fractions relied on SMART-Seq v4 Ultra Low Input. General study findings and limits: Of the clonotypes, a small share occurred in both CD4 and CD8 compartments.

The V and J ends lost 4 bases and 3 bases, in that order; junction bases with no gene match: 7. This CDR3 region has 17 residues. Germline values: CDR1 SGHVS, CDR2 FNYEAQ. TCRdb redid the calling of the 5' RACE reads with MiXCR, one entry per CDR3 protein. The sample contains 300,000 to 400,000 distinct CDR3 sequences, over 5% of which appear only once. This clonotype was picked up many times. The antigen is unknown. The sequence was obtained from a man aged 30 to 39 who received the YFV17D yellow fever vaccine. Here the sequenced sample was PBMCs, taken 5 days after the yellow fever booster vaccination. The rearrangement links TRBV7-6 to TRBJ2-5, with 14 bases aligning to TRBD2. CDR3 amino acids: CASSSGLAGGREETQYF. The CDR3, as DNA: TGTGCCAGCAGCTCAGGACTAGCGGGAGGAAGGGAAGAGACCCAGTACTTC.